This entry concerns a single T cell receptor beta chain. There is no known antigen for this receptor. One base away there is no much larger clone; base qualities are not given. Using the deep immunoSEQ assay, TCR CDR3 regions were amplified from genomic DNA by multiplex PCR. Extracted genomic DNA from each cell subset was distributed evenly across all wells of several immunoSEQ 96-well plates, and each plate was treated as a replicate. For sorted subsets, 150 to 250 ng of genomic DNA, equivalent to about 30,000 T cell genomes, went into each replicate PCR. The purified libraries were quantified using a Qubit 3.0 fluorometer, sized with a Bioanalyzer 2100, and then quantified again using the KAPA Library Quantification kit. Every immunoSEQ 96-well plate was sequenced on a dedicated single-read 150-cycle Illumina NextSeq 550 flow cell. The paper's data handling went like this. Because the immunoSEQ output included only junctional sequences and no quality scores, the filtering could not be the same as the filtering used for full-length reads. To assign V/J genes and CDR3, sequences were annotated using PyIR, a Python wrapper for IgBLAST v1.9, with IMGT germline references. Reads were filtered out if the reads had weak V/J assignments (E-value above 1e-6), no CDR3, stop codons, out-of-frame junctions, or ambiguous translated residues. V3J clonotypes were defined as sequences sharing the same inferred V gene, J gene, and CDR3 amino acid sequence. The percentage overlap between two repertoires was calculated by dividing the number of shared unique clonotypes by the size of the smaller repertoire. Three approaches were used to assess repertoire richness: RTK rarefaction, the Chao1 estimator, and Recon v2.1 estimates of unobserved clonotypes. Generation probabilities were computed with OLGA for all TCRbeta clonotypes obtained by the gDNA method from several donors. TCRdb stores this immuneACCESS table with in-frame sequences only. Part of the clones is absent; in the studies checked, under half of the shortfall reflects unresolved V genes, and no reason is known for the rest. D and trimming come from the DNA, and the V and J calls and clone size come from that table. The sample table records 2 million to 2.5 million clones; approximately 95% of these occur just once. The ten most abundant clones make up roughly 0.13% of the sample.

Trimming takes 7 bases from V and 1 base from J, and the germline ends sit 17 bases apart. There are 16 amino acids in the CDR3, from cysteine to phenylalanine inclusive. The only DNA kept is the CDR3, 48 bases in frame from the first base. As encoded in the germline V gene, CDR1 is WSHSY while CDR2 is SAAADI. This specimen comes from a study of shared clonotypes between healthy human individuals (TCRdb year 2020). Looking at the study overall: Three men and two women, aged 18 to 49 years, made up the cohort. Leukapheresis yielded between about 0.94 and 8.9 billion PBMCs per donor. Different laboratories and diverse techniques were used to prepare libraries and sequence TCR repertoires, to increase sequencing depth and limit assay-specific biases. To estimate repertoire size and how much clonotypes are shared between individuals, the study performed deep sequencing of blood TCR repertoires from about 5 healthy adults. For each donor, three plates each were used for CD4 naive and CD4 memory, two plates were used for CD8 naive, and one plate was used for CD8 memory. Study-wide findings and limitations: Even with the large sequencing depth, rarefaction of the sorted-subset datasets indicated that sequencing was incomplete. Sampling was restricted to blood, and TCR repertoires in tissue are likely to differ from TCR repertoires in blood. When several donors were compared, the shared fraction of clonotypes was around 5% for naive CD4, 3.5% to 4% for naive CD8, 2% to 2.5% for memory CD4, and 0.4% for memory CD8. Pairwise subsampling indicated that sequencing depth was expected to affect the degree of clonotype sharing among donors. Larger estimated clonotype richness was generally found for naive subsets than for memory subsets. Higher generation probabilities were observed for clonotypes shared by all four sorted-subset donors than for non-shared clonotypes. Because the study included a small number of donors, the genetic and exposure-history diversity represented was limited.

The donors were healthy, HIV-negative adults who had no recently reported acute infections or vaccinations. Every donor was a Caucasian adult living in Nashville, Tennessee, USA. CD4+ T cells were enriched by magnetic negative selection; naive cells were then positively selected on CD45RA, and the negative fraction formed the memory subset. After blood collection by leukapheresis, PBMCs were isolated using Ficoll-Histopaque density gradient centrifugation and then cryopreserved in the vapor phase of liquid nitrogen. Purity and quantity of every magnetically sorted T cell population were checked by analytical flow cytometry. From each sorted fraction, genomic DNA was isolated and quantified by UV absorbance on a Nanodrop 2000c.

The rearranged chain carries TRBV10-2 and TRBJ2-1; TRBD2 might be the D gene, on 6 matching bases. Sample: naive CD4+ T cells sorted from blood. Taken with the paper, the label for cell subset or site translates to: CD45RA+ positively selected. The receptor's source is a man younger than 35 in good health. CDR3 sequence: CASNPATSKSYNEQFF. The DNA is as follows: TGCGCCAGCAATCCCGCGACTAGTAAGTCCTACAATGAGCAGTTCTTC.